The clone carrying this T cell receptor (beta chain) was counted once. Some clones are missing from TCRdb's copy, which holds only in-frame ones; the method was immunoSEQ multiplex PCR. The repertoire includes approximately 46,000 clones, more than 75% of them detected once, and roughly 25% sits in the top ten. The entry originates in a study of radiotherapy plus CTLA-4 blockade in lung cancer. Trimming removed 6 bases at V and 8 bases at J, with 17 bases between. CDR3 length equals 14 residues. Germline V lookup: CDR1 MNHEY, CDR2 SVGAGI. The clonotype was recovered from a human donor with non-small cell lung cancer whose response to radiotherapy plus ipilimumab could not be evaluated. This rearrangement joins TRBV6-5 to TRBJ1-3, with D tentatively TRBD1 (6 bases). Sample: peripheral blood, taken from a patient treated with radiotherapy plus ipilimumab. The CDR3 nucleotides read TGTGCCAGCAGACCTCCGGGACAACTCTACACCATATATTTT. Encoded protein: CASRPPGQLYTIYF.